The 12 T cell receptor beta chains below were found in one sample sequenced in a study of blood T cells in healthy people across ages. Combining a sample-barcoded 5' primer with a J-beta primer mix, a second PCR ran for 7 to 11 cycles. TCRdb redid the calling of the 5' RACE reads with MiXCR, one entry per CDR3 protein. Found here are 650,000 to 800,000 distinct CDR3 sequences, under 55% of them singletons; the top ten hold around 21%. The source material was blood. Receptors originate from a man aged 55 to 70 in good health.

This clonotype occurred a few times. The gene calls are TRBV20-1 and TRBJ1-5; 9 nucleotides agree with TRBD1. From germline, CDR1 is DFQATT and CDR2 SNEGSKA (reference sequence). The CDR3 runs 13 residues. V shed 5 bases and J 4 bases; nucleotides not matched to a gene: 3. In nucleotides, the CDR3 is TGCAGTGCTTGGGGACAGGGTAATCAGCCCCAGCATTTT. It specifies CSAWGQGNQPQHF.

This chain's CDR3 is CASSLNQGAPNEQYF. The CDR3, as DNA: TGTGCCAGCAGTTTAAACCAGGGGGCTCCCAATGAGCAGTACTTC. This chain links TRBV12-3 or TRBV12-4 with TRBJ2-7, with 8 bases matching TRBD1. The length of the CDR3 is 15 residues. After removal of 2 bases from V and 7 bases from J, the junction contained 10 bases not matched to a gene.

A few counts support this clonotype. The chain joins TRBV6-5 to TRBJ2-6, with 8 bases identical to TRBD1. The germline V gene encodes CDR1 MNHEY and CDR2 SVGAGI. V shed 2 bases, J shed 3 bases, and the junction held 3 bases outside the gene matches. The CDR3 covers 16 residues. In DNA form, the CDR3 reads TGTGCCAGCAGTTACCTACAGGGGGTTGGGGCCAACGTCCTGACTTTC. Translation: CASSYLQGVGANVLTF.

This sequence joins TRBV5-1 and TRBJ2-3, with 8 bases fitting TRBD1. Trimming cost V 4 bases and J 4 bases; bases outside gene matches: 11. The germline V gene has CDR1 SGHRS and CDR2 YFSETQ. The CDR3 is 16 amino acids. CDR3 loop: CASSRRQGSSADTQYF. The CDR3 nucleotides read TGCGCCAGCAGCCGACGACAGGGGTCTAGCGCAGATACGCAGTATTTT.

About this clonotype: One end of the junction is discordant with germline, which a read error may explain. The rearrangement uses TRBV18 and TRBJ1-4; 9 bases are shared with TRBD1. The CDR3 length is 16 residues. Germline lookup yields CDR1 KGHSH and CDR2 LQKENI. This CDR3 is CVSSPPGTGTNEKLFF. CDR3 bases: TGTGTCAGCTCACCACCAGGGACAGGGACTAATGAAAAACTGTTTTTT.

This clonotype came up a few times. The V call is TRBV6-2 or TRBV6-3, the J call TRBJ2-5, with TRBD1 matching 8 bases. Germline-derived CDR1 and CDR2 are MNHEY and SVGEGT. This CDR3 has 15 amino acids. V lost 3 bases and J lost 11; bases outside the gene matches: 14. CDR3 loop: CASSYRVRGPREQYF. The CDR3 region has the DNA TGTGCCAGCAGTTATCGGGTCAGGGGGCCTCGGGAGCAGTACTTC.

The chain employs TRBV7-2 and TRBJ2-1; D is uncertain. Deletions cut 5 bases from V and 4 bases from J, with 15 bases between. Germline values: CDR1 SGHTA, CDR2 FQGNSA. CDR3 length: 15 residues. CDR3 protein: CASSASSPTYNEQFF. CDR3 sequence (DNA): TGTGCCAGCAGCGCGAGTTCCCCGACGTACAATGAGCAGTTCTTC.

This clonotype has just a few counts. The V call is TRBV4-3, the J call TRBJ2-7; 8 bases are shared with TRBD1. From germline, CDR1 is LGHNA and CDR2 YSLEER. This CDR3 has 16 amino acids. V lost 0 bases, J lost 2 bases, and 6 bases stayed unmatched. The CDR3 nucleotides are TGCGCCAGCAGCCAAGACGGGGACAGGAGCACCTACGAGCAGTACTTC. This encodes CASSQDGDRSTYEQYF.

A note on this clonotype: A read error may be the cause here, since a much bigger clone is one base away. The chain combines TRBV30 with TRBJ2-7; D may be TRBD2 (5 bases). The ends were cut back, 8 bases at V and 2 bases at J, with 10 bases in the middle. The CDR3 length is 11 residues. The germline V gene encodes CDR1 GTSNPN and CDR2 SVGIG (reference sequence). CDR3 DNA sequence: TGTGCCGGAGGACGGACCTACGAGCAGTACTTC. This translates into CAGGRTYEQYF. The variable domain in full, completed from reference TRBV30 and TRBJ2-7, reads SQTIHQWPATLVQPVGSPLSLECTVEGTSNPNLYWYRQAAGRGLQLLFYSVGIGQISSEVPQNLSASRPQDRQFILSSKKLLLSDSGFYLCAGGRTYEQYFGPGTRLTVT.

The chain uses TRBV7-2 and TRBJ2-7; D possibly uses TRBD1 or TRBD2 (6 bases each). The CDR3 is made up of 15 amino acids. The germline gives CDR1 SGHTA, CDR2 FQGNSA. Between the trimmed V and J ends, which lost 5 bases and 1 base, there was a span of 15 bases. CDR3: CASSVALGGSYEQYF. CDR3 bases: TGTGCCAGCAGCGTCGCCTTAGGGGGGTCCTACGAGCAGTACTTC.

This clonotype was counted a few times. The CDR3 spells CASSNQTGYYEQYF. The CDR3 DNA reads TGTGCCAGCAGCAACCAGACAGGGTACTACGAGCAGTACTTC. The V and J genes are TRBV7-2 and TRBJ2-7; TRBD1 aligns across 7 bases. Germline lookup yields CDR1 SGHTA and CDR2 FQGNSA. Trimming took 5 bases from V and 3 from J; bases not matched to a gene: 7. This CDR3 has 14 amino acids.

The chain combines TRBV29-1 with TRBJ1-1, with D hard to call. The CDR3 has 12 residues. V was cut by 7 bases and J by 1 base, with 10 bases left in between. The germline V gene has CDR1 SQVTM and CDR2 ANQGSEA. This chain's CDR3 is CSAKEGNTEAFF. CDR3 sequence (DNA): TGCAGCGCTAAGGAGGGGAACACTGAAGCTTTCTTT.